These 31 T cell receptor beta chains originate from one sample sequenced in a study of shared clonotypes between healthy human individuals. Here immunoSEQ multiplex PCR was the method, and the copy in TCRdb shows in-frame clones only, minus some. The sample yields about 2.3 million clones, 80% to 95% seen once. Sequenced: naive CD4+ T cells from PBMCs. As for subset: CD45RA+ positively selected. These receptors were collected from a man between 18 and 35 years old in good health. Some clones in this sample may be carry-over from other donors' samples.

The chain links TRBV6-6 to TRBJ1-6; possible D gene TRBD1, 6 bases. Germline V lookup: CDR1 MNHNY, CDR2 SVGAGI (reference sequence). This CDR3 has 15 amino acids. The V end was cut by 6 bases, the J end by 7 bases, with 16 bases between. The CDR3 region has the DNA TGTGCCAGCAGGAACACAGGGACCAGGAATTCACCCCTCCACTTT. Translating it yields CASRNTGTRNSPLHF.

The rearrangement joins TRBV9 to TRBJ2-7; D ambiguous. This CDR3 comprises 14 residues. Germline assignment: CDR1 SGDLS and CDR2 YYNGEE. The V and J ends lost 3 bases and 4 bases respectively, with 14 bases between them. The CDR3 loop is CASSAGRTPYEQYF. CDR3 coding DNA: TGTGCCAGCAGCGCGGGCCGAACTCCTTACGAGCAGTACTTC.

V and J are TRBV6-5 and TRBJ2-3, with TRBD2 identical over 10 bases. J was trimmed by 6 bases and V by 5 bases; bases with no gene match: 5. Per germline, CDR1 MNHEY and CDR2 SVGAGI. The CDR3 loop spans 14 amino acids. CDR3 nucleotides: TGTGCCAGCAGTAACGGAGCGGGAGGGGATACGCAGTATTTT. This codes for CASSNGAGGDTQYF.

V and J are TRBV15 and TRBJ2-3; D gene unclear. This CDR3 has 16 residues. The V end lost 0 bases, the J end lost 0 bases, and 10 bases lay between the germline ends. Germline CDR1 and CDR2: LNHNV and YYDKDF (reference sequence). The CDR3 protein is CATSRDSAASTDTQYF. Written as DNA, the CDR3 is TGTGCCACCAGCAGAGATTCCGCGGCTAGCACAGATACGCAGTATTTT.

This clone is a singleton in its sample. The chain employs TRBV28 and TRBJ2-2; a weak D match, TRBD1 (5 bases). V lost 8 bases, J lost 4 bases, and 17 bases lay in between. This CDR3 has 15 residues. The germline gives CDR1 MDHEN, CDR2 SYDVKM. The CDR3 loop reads CASRAGSESTGELFF. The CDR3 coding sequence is TGTGCCAGCCGTGCAGGGTCCGAGAGCACCGGGGAGCTGTTTTTT.

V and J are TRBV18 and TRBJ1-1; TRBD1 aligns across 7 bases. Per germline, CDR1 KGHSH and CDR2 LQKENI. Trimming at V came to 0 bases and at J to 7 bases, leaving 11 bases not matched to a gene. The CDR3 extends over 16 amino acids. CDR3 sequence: CASSPPVTGRFVEAFF. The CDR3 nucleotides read TGTGCCAGCTCACCACCCGTGACAGGGAGATTTGTTGAAGCTTTCTTT.

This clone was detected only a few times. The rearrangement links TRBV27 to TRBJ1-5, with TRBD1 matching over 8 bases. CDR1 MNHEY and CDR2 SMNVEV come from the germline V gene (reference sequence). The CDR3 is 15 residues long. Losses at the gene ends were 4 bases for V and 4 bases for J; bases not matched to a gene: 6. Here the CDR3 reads CASSSGQGRNQPQHF. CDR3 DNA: TGTGCCAGCAGTTCCGGACAGGGACGAAATCAGCCCCAGCATTTT.

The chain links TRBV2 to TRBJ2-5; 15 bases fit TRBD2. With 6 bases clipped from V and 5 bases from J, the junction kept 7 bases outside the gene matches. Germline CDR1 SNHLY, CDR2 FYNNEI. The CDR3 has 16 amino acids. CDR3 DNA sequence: TGTGCCAGCAGACCTGGACTAGCGGGAGGGTGGGAGACCCAGTACTTC. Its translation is CASRPGLAGGWETQYF.

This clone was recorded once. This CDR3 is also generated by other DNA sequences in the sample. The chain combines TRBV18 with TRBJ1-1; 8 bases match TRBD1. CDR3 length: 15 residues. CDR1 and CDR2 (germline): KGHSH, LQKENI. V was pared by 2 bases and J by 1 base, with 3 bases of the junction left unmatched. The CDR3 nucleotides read TGTGCCAGCTCACCAAGCGACAGGGGGAACACTGAAGCTTTCTTT. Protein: CASSPSDRGNTEAFF.

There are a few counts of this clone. CDR3 coding DNA: TGTGCCAGCAGTGGTGTAGGAGCTTTCTTT. Translating it yields CASSGVGAFF. The rearrangement links TRBV28 to TRBJ1-1; no firm D call. CDR1 is MDHEN and CDR2 is SYDVKM in the germline V gene. The CDR3 loop spans 10 amino acids. The ends were cut back, 5 bases at V and 10 bases at J, with 8 bases in the middle. Filled out from reference TRBV28 and TRBJ1-1, the complete variable domain reads DVKVTQSSRYLVKRTGEKVFLECVQDMDHENMFWYRQDPGLGLRLIYFSYDVKMKEKGDIPEGYSVSREKKERFSLILESASTNQTSMYLCASSGVGAFFGQGTRLTVV.

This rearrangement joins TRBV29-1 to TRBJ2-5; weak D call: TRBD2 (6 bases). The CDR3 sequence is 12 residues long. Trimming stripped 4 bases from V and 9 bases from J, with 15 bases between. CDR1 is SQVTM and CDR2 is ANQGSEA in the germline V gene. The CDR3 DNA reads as TGCAGCGTTGTCTATGGAGGGGACCCCCAGTACTTC. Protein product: CSVVYGGDPQYF.

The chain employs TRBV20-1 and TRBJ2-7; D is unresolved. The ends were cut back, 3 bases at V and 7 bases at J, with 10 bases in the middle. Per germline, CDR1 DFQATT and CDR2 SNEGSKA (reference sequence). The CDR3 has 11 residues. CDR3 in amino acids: CSASLLGEQYF. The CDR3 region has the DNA TGCAGTGCTAGTCTTCTGGGGGAGCAGTACTTC.

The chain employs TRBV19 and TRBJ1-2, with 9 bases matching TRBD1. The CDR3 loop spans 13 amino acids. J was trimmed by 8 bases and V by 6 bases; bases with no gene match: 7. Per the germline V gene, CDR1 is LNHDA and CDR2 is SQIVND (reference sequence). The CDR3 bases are TGTGCCAGTAGATTCCGGGACAGGGAGGGCTACACCTTC. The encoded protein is CASRFRDREGYTF.

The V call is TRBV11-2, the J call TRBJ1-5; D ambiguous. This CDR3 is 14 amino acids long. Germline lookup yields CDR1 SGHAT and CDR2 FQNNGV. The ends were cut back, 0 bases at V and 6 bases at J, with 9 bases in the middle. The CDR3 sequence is CASSLDWVGQPQHF. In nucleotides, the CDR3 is TGTGCCAGCAGCTTAGACTGGGTGGGTCAGCCCCAGCATTTT.

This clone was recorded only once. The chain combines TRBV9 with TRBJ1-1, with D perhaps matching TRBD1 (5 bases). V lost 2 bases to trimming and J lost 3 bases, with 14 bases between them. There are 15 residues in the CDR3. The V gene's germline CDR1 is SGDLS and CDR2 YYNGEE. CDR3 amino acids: CASSVTWDGDTEAFF. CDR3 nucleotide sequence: TGTGCCAGCAGCGTTACCTGGGACGGCGACACTGAAGCTTTCTTT.

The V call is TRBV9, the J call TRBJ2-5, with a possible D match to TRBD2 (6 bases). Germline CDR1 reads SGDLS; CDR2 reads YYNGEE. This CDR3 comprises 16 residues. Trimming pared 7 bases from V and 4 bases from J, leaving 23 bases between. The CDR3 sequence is CASAIGRGRLAETQYF. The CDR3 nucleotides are TGTGCCAGCGCGATTGGTCGGGGGAGGTTGGCAGAGACCCAGTACTTC.

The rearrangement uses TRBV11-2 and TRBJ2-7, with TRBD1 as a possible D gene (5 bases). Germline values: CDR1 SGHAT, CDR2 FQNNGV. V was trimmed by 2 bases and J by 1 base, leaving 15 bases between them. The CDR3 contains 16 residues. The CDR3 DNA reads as TGTGCCAGCAGCTTAACAGGTCCTGACCCTTCCTACGAGCAGTACTTC. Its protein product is CASSLTGPDPSYEQYF.

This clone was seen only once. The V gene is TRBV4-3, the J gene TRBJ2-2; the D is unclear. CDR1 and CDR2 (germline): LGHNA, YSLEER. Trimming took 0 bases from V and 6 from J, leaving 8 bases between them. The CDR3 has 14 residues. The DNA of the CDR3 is TGCGCCAGCAGCCAAGATTCCCGCCCCGGGGAGCTGTTTTTT. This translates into CASSQDSRPGELFF.

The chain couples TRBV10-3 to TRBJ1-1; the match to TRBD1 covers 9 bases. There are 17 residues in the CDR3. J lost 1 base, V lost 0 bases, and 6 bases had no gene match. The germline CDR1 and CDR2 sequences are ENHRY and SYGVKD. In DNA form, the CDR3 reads TGTGCCATCAGTGAGTCGACTCCGGGACAGGGGAACACTGAAGCTTTCTTT. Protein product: CAISESTPGQGNTEAFF.

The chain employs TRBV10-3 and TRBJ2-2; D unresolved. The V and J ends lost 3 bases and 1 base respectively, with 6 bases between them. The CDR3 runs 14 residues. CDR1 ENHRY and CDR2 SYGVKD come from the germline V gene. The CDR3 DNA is TGTGCCATCAGTGAACTAAAGAACACCGGGGAGCTGTTTTTT. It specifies CAISELKNTGELFF.

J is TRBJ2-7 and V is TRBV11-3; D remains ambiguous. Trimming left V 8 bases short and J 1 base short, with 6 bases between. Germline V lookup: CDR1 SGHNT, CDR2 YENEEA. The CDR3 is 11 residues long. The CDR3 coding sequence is TGTGCCAGCGGAAATTCCTACGAGCAGTACTTC. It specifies CASGNSYEQYF.

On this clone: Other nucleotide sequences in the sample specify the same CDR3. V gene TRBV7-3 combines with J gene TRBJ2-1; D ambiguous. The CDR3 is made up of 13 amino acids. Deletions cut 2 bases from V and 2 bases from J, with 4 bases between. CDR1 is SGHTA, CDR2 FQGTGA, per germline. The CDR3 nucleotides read TGTGCCAGCAGCTTATCAGCCTACAATGAGCAGTTCTTC. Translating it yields CASSLSAYNEQFF. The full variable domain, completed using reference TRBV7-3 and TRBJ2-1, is GAGVSQTPSNKVTEKGKYVELRCDPISGHTALYWYRQSLGQGPEFLIYFQGTGAADDSGLPNDRFFAVRPEGSVSTLKIQRTERGDSAVYLCASSLSAYNEQFFGPGTRLTVL.

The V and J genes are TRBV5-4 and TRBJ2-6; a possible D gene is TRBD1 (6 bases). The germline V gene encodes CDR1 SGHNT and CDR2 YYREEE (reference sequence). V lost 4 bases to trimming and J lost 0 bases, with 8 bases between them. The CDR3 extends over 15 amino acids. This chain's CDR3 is CASSADSSGANVLTF. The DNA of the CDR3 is TGTGCCAGCAGCGCGGACAGCTCTGGGGCCAACGTCCTGACTTTC.

The CDR3 DNA follows: TGTGCCAGCAGTTCATTCCTCCCGGGACACAACAATCAGCCCCAGCATTTT. This codes for CASSSFLPGHNNQPQHF. V usage is TRBV28 and J usage is TRBJ1-5, with D tentatively TRBD1 (6 bases). The CDR3 contains 17 residues. Germline CDR1 is MDHEN and CDR2 is SYDVKM. Trimming stripped 4 bases from V and 3 bases from J, with 19 bases between.

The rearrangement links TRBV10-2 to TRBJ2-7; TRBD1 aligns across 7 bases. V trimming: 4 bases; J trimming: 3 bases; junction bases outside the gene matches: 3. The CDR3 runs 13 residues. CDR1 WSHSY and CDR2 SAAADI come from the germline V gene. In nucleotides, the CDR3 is TGCGCCAGCAGTGTACAGGGGATCTACGAGCAGTACTTC. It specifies CASSVQGIYEQYF.

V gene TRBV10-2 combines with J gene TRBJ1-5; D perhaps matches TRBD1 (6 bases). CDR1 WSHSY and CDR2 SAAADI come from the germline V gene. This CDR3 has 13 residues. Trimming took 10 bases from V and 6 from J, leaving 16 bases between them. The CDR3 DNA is TGCGCCACACGGGGGCAGAGGGGTCAGCCCCAGCATTTT. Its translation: CATRGQRGQPQHF.

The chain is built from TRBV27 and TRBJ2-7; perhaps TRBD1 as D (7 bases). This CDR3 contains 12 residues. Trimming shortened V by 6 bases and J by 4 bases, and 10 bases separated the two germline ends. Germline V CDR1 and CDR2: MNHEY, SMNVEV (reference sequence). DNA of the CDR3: TGTGCCAGCAGCCAGGGGGGTTACGAGCAGTACTTC. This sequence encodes CASSQGGYEQYF.

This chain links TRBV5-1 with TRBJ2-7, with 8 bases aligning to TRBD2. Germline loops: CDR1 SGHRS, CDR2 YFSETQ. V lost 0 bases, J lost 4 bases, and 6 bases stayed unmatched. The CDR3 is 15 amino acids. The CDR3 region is CASSLAGGARYEQYF. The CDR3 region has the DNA TGCGCCAGCAGCTTGGCCGGGGGGGCAAGATACGAGCAGTACTTC.

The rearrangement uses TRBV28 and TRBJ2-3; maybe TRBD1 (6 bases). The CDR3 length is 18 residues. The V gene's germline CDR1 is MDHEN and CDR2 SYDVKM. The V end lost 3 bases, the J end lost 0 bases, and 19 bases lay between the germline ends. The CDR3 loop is CASSLPPGTSRSTDTQYF. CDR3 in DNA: TGTGCCAGCAGTTTGCCTCCCGGGACATCCAGGAGCACAGATACGCAGTATTTT.

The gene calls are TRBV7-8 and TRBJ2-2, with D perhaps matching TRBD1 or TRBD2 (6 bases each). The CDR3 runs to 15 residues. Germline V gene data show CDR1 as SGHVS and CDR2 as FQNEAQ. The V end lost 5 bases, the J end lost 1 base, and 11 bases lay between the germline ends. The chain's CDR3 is CASSLRGQNTGELFF. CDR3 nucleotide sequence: TGTGCCAGCAGCCTCCGGGGGCAGAACACCGGGGAGCTGTTTTTT.

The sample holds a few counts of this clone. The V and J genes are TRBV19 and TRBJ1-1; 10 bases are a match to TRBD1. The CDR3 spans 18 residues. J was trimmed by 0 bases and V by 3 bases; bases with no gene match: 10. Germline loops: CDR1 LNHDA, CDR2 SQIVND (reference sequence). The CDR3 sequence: CASSIGTGVKWMNTEAFF. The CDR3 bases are TGTGCCAGTAGTATTGGGACAGGGGTAAAATGGATGAACACTGAAGCTTTCTTT.